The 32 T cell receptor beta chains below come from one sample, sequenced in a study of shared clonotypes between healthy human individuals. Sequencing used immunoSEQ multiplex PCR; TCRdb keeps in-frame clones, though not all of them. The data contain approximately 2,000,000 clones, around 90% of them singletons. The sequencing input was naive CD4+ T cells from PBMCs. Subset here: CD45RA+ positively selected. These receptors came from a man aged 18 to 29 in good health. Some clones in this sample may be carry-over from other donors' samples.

The CDR3 sequence: CASSGRDRVREKLFF. CDR3 DNA: TGTGCCAGTAGTGGCCGGGACAGGGTCCGTGAAAAACTGTTTTTT. The rearrangement joins TRBV19 to TRBJ1-4, with 9 bases that match TRBD1. There are 15 residues in the CDR3. Trimming removed 5 bases from V and 7 bases from J; junction bases left unmatched: 8. In germline, CDR1 is LNHDA, CDR2 SQIVND (reference sequence).

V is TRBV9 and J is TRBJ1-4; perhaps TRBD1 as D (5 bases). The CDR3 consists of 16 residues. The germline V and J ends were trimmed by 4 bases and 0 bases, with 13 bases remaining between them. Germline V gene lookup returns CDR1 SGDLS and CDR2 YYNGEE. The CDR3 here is CASSSSTATTNEKLFF. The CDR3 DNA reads TGTGCCAGCAGCTCGTCGACAGCTACAACTAATGAAAAACTGTTTTTT. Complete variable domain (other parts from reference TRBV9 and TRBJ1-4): DSGVTQTPKHLITATGQRVTLRCSPRSGDLSVYWYQQSLDQGLQFLIQYYNGEERAKGNILERFSAQQFPDLHSELNLSSLELGDSALYFCASSSSTATTNEKLFFGSGTQLSVL.

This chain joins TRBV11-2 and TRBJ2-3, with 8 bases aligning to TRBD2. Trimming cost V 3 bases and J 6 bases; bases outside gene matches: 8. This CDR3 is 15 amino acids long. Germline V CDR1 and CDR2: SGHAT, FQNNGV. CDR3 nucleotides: TGTGCCAGCAGCTTGGGACTAGGGGGGAAGGATACGCAGTATTTT. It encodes CASSLGLGGKDTQYF.

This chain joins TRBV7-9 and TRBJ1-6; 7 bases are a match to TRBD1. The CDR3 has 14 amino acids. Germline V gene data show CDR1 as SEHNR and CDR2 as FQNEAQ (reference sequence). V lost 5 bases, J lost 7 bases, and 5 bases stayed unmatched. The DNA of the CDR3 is TGTGCCAGCAGCCCAGGGACAGCGAATTCACCCCTCCACTTT. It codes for CASSPGTANSPLHF.

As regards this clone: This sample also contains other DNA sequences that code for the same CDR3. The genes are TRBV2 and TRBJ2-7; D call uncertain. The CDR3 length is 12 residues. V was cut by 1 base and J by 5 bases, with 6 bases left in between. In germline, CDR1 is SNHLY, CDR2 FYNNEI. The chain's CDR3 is CASSEGVDEQYF. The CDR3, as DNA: TGTGCCAGCAGTGAAGGGGTGGACGAGCAGTACTTC.

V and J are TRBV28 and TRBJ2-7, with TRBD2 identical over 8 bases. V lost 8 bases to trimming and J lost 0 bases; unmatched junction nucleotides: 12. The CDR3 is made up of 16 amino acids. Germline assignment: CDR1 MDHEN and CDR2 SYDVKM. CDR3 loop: CASGLGGAGASYEQYF. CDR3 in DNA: TGTGCCAGCGGTCTGGGGGGAGCGGGGGCCTCCTACGAGCAGTACTTC.

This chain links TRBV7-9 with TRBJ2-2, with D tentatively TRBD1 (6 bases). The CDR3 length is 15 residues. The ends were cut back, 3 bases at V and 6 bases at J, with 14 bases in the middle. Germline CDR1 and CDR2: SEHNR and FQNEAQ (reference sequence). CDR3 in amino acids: CASSFRDMVSGELFF. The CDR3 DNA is TGTGCCAGCAGCTTTCGGGACATGGTATCCGGGGAGCTGTTTTTT.

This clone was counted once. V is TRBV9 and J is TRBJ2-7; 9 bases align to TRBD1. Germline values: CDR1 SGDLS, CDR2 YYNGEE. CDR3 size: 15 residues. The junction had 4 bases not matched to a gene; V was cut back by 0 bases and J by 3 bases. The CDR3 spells CASSVGRTGDYEQYF. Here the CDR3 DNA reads TGTGCCAGCAGCGTAGGCCGGACAGGGGACTACGAGCAGTACTTC.

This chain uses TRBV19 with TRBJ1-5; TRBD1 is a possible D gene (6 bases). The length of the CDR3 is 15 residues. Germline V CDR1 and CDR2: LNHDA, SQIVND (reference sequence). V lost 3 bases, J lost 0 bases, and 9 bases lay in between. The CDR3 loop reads CASSIAGASNQPQHF. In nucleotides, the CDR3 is TGTGCCAGTAGTATTGCAGGGGCTAGCAATCAGCCCCAGCATTTT.

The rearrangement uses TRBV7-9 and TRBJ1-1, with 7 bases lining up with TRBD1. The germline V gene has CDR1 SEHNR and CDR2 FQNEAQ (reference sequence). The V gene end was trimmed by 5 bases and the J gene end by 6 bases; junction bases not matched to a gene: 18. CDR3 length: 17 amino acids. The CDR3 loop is CASSPPSADYQGAEAFF. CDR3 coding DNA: TGTGCCAGCAGCCCTCCCTCCGCGGACTATCAGGGGGCTGAAGCTTTCTTT.

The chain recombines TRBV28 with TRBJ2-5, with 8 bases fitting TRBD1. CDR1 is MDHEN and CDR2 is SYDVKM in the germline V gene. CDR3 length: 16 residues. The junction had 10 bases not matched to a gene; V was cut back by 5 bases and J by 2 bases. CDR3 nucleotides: TGTGCCAGCAGTCCAGCCGGGACAGGCCAACAAGAGACCCAGTACTTC. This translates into CASSPAGTGQQETQYF.

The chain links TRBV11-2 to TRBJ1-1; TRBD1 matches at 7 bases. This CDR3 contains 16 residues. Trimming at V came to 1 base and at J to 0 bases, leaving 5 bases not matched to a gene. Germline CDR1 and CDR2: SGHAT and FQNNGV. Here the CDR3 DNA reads TGTGCCAGCAGCTTAGTCTTGGGACAGATGAACACTGAAGCTTTCTTT. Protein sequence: CASSLVLGQMNTEAFF.

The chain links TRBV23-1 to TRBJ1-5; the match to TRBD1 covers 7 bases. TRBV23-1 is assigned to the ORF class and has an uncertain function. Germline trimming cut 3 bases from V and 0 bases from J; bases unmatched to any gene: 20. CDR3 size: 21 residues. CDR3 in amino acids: CASSHLPSAAGGGNSNQPQHF. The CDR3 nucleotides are TGCGCCAGCAGTCACTTGCCGAGTGCGGCAGGGGGGGGAAATAGCAATCAGCCCCAGCATTTT.

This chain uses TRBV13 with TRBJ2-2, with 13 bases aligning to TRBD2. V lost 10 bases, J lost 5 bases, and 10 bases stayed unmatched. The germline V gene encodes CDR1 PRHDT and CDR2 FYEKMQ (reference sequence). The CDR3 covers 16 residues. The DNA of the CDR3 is TGTGCCACCGGGACTAGCGGGGCCTTGGGGACCGGGGAGCTGTTTTTT. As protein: CATGTSGALGTGELFF.

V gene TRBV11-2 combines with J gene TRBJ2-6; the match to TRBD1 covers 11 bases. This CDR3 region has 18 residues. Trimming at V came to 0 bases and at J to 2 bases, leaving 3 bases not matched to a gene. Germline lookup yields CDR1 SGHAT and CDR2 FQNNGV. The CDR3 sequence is CASSLERGQGAGANVLTF. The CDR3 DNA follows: TGTGCCAGCAGCTTAGAGAGGGGACAGGGGGCTGGGGCCAACGTCCTGACTTTC.

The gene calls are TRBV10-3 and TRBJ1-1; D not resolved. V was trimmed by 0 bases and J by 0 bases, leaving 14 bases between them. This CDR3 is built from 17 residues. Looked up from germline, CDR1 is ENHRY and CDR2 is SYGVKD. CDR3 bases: TGTGCCATCAGTGAGTCGAGAGGGAGACTCTTGAACACTGAAGCTTTCTTT. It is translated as CAISESRGRLLNTEAFF.

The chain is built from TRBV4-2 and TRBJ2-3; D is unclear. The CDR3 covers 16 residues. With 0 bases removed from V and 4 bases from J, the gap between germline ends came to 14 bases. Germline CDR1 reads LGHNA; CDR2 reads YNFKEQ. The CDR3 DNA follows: TGTGCCAGCAGCCAAGATCGAAATAGAATTGCAGATACGCAGTATTTT. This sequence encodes CASSQDRNRIADTQYF.

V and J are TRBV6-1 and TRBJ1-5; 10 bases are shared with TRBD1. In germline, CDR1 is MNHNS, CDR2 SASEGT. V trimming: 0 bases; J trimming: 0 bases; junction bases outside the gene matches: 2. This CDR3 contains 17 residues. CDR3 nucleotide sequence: TGTGCCAGCAGTGAAGCCCGGACAGGGGGTAGCAATCAGCCCCAGCATTTT. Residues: CASSEARTGGSNQPQHF.

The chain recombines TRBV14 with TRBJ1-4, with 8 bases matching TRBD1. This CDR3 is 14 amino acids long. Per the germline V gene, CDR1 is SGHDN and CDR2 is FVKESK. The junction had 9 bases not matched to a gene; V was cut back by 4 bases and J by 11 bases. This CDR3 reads CASSPPGGGRKLFF. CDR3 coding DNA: TGTGCCAGCAGCCCTCCAGGGGGCGGGCGGAAACTGTTTTTT.

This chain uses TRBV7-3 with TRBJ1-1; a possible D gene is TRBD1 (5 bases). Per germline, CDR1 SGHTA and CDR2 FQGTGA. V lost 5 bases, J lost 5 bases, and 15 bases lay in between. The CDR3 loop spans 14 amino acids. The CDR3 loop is CASSPGTAGTEAFF. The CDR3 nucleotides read TGTGCCAGCAGCCCAGGGACTGCGGGGACTGAAGCTTTCTTT.

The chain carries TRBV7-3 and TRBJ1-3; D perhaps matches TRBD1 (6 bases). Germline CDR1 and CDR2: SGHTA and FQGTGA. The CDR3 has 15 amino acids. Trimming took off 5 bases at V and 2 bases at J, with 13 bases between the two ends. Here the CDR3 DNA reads TGTGCCAGCAGCCCCGAGGGGGGACCTGGAAACACCATATATTTT. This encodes CASSPEGGPGNTIYF.

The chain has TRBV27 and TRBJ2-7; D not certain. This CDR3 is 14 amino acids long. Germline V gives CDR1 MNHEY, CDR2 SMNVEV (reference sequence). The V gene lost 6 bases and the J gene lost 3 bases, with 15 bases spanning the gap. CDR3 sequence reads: CASRIIRASYEQYF. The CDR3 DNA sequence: TGTGCCAGCAGGATTATACGGGCAAGCTACGAGCAGTACTTC.

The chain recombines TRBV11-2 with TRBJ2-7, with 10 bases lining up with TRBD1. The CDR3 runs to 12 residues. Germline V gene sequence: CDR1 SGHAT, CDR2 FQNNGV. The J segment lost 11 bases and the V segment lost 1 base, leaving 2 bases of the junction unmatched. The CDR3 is CASSLGGTGEYF. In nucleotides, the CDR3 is TGTGCCAGCAGCTTAGGAGGGACAGGGGAGTACTTC.

The CDR3 nucleotides are TGTGCCAGCAAAGAGGGGGCAGTCCTACGTTGGGGACTGTTTTTT. It codes for CASKEGAVLRWGLFF. This rearrangement joins TRBV2 to TRBJ1-4; 7 positions match TRBD1. With V trimmed by 7 bases and J by 13 bases, 18 bases remained unmatched. In germline, CDR1 is SNHLY, CDR2 FYNNEI. The CDR3 runs 15 residues. Variable domain in full (rest from reference TRBV2 and TRBJ1-4): EPEVTQTPSHQVTQMGQEVILRCVPISNHLYFYWYRQILGQKVEFLVSFYNNEISEKSEIFDDQFSVERPDGSNFTLKIRSTKLEDSAMYFCASKEGAVLRWGLFFGSGTQLSVL.

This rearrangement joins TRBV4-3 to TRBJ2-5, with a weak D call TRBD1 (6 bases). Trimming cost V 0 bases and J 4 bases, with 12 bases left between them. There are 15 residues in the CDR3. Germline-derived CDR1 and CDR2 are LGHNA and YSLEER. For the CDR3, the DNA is TGCGCCAGCAGCCAAGAATTGTCCAGGGGAGAGACCCAGTACTTC. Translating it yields CASSQELSRGETQYF.

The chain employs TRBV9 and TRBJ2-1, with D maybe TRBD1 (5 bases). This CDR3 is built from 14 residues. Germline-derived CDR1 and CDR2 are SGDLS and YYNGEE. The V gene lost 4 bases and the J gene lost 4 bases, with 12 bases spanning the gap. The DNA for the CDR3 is TGTGCCAGCAGCATCGGCAGGGATTACAATGAGCAGTTCTTC. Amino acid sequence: CASSIGRDYNEQFF.

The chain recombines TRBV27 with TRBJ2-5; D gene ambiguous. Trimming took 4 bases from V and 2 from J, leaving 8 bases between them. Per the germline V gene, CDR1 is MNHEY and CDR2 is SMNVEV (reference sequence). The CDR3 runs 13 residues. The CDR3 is CASSSQIQETQYF. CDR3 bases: TGTGCCAGCAGTTCTCAGATTCAAGAGACCCAGTACTTC.

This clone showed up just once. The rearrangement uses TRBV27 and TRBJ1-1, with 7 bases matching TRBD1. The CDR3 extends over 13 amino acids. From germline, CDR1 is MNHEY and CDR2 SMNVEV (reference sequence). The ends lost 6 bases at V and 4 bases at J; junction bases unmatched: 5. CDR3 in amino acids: CASRQGQVTEAFF. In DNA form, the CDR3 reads TGTGCCAGCAGACAGGGGCAGGTCACTGAAGCTTTCTTT.

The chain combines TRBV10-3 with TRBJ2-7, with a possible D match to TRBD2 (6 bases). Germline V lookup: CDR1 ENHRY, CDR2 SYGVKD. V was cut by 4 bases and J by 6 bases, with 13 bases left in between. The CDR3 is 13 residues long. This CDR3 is CAISGYRGIEQYF. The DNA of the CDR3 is TGTGCCATCAGTGGGTACCGGGGGATCGAGCAGTACTTC.

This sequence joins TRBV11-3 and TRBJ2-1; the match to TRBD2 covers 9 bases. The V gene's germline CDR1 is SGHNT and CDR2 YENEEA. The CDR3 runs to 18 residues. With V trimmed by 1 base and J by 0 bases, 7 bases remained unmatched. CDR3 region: CASSLVPGSGSSYNEQFF. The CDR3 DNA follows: TGTGCCAGCAGCTTAGTACCGGGTAGCGGGAGCTCCTACAATGAGCAGTTCTTC.

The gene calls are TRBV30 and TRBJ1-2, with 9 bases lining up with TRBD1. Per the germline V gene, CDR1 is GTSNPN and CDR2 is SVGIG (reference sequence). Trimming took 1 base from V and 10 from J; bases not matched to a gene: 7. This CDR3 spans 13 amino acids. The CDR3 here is CAWSEGTGLNYTF. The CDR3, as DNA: TGTGCCTGGAGTGAAGGGACAGGGCTCAACTACACCTTC.

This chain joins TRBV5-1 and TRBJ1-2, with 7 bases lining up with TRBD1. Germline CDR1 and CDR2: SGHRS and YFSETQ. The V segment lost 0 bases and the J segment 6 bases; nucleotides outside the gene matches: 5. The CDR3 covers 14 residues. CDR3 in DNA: TGCGCCAGCAGCTTGGTGGGACAGAGAGATGGCTACACCTTC. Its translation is CASSLVGQRDGYTF.